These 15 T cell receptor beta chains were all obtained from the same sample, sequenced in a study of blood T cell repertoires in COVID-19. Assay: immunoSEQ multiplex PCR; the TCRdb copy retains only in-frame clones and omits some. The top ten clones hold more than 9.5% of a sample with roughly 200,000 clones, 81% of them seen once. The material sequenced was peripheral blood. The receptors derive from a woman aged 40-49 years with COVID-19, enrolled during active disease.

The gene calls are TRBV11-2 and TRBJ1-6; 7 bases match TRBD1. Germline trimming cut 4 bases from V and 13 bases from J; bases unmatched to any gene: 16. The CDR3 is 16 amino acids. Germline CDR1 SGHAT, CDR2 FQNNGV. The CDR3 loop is CASSSLKETGYQPLHF. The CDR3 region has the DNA TGTGCCAGCAGCTCTTTAAAAGAGACAGGGTATCAGCCCCTCCACTTT.

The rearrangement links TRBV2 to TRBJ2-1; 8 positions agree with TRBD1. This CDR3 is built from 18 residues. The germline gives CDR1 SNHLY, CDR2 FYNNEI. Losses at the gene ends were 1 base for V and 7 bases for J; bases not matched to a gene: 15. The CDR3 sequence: CASSEEEEETGERNEQFF. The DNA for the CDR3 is TGTGCCAGCAGTGAAGAGGAGGAGGAGACAGGGGAAAGGAATGAGCAGTTCTTC.

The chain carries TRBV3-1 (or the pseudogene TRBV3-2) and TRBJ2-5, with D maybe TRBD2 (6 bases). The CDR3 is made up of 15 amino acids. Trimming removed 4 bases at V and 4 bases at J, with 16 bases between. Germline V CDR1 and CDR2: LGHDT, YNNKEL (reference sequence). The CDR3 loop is CASSREAREGETQYF. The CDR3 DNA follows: TGTGCCAGCAGCCGCGAGGCGCGGGAAGGAGAGACCCAGTACTTC.

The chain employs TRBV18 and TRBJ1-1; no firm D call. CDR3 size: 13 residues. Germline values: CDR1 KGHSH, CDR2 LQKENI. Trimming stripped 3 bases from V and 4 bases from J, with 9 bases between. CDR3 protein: CASSPGNPTEAFF. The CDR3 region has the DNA TGTGCCAGCTCACCCGGGAACCCCACTGAAGCTTTCTTT.

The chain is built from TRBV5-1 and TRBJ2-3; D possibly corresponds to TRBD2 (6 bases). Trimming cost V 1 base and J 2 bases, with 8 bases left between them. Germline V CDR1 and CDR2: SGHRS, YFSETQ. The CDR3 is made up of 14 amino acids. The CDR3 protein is CASSLREVTDTQYF. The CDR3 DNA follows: TGCGCCAGCAGCTTGAGGGAGGTCACAGATACGCAGTATTTT.

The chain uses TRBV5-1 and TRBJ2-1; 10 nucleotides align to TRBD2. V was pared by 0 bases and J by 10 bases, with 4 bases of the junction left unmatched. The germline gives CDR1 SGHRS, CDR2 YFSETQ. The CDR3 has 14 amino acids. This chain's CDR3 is CASSLALAGVEQFF. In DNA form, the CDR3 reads TGCGCCAGCAGCTTGGCGCTAGCGGGAGTGGAGCAGTTCTTC. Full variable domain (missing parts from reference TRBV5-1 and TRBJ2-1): KAGVTQTPRYLIKTRGQQVTLSCSPISGHRSVSWYQQTPGQGLQFLFEYFSETQRNKGNFPGRFSGRQFSNSRSEMNVSTLELGDSALYLCASSLALAGVEQFFGPGTRLTVL.

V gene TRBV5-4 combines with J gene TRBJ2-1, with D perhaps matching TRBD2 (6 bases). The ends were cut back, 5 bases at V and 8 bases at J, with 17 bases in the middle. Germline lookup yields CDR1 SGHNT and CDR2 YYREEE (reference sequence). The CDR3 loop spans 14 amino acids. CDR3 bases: TGTGCCAGCAGGTCACGACTAGTCAACGATGAGCAGTTCTTC. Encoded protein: CASRSRLVNDEQFF.

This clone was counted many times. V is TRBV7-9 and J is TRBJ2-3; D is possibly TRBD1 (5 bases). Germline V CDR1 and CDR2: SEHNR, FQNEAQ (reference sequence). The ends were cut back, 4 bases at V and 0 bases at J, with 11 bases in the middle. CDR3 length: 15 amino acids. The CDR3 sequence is CASSSTETSTDTQYF. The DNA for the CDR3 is TGTGCCAGCAGCTCGACAGAAACTAGCACAGATACGCAGTATTTT.

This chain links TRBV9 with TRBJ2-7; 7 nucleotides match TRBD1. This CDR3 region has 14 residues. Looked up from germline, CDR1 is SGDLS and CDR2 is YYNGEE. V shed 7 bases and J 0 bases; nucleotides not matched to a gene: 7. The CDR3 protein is CASAFRDSSYEQYF. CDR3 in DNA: TGTGCCAGCGCTTTCCGGGACAGCTCCTACGAGCAGTACTTC.

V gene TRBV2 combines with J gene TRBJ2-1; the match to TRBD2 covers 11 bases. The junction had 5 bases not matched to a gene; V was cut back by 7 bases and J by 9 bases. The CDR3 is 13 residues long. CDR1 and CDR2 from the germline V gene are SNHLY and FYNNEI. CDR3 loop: CASKLLAGVEQFF. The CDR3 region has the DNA TGTGCCAGCAAACTACTAGCGGGGGTTGAGCAGTTCTTC. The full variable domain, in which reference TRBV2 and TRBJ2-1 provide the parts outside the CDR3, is EPEVTQTPSHQVTQMGQEVILRCVPISNHLYFYWYRQILGQKVEFLVSFYNNEISEKSEIFDDQFSVERPDGSNFTLKIRSTKLEDSAMYFCASKLLAGVEQFFGPGTRLTVL.

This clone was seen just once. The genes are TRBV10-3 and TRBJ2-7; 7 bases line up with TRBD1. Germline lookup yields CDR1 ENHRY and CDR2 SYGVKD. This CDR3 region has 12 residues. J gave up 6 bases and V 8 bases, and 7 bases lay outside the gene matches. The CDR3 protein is CAIAGTAGEQYV. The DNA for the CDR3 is TGTGCCATCGCCGGGACAGCCGGCGAGCAGTACGTC.

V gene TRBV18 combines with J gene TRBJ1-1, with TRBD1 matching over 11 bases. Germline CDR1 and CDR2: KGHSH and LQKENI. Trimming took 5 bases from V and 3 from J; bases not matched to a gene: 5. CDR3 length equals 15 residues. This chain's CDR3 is CASSTEDRGHTEAFF. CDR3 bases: TGTGCCAGCTCAACCGAGGACAGGGGGCACACTGAAGCTTTCTTT. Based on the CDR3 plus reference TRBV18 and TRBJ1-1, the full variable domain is NAGVMQNPRHLVRRRGQEARLRCSPMKGHSHVYWYRQLPEEGLKFMVYLQKENIIDESGMPKERFSAEFPKEGPSILRIQQVVRGDSAAYFCASSTEDRGHTEAFFGQGTRLTVV.

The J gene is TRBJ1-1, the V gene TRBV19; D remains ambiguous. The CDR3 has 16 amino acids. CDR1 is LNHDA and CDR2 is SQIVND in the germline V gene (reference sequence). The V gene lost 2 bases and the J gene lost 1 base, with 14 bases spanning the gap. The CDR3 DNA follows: TGTGCCAGTAGTATATCTCGTCGACAAAGGAACACTGAAGCTTTCTTT. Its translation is CASSISRRQRNTEAFF.

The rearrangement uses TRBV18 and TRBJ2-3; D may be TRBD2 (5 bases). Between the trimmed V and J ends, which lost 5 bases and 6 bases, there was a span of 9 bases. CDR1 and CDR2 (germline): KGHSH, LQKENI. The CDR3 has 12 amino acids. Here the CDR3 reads CASSDAGDTQYF. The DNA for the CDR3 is TGTGCCAGCTCAGACGCGGGTGATACGCAGTATTTT.

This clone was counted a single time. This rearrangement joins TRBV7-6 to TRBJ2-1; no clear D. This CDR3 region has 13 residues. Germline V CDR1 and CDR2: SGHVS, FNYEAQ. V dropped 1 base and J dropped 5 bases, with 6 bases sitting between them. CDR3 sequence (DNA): TGTGCCAGCAGCTTAGGGCCGAACAATGAGCAGTTCTTC. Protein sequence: CASSLGPNNEQFF.